The 16 T cell receptor beta chains below were found in one sample sequenced in a study of OX40 agonist ivuxolimab in advanced cancers. Clones were sequenced by immunoSEQ multiplex PCR, and TCRdb holds only the in-frame ones, with some missing. The top ten clones hold roughly 9.8% of a sample with tens of thousands of clones, 90% to 95% of them seen once. Here the sequenced sample was CD4+ or CD8+ T cells sorted from blood, taken in a trial of the OX40 agonist ivuxolimab. The source of these receptors is an adult with an advanced solid tumor such as melanoma, head and neck, liver or kidney cancer.

The rearrangement joins TRBV18 to TRBJ2-7, with D tentatively TRBD1 (7 bases). CDR1 is KGHSH and CDR2 is LQKENI in the germline V gene. The CDR3 sequence is 13 residues long. V lost 2 bases, J lost 5 bases, and 10 bases lay in between. Here the CDR3 DNA reads TGTGCCAGCTCACCAGGAGGGGGCAACGAGCAGTACTTC. This codes for CASSPGGGNEQYF.

The chain has TRBV27 and TRBJ2-7, with TRBD1 as a possible D gene (6 bases). This CDR3 is 14 amino acids long. Germline CDR1 reads MNHEY; CDR2 reads SMNVEV (reference sequence). Trimming removed 4 bases at V and 0 bases at J, with 10 bases between. CDR3 coding DNA: TGTGCCAGCAGTTGGGACACGAGCTCCTACGAGCAGTACTTC. Protein: CASSWDTSSYEQYF.

The chain combines TRBV19 with TRBJ1-4; the match to TRBD1 covers 7 bases. This CDR3 contains 15 residues. V lost 2 bases and J lost 8; bases outside the gene matches: 8. Germline CDR1 and CDR2: LNHDA and SQIVND (reference sequence). The CDR3 nucleotides are TGTGCCAGTAGTATATTGTCAGGGGGAGGAGAAAAACTGTTTTTT. The encoded protein is CASSILSGGGEKLFF.

Judged by abundance, this clone is medium-sized. The chain is built from TRBV7-9 and TRBJ2-7; D may be TRBD1 or TRBD2 (5 bases each). The V gene lost 1 base and the J gene lost 3 bases, with 16 bases spanning the gap. Germline V gives CDR1 SEHNR, CDR2 FQNEAQ (reference sequence). The CDR3 sequence is 16 residues long. The CDR3 nucleotides read TGTGCCAGCAGCTTAGTTTTCTGGGACGGACACTACGAGCAGTACTTC. Its protein is CASSLVFWDGHYEQYF.

The chain combines TRBV7-9 with TRBJ1-1; a weak D match, TRBD1 (6 bases). Trimming stripped 5 bases from V and 4 bases from J, with 14 bases between. There are 14 residues in the CDR3. Germline-derived CDR1 and CDR2 are SEHNR and FQNEAQ (reference sequence). The DNA for the CDR3 is TGTGCCAGCAGCCCCACAGAGGGGGGCACTGAAGCTTTCTTT. Its protein product is CASSPTEGGTEAFF. The full variable domain, with the rest looked up from reference TRBV7-9 and TRBJ1-1, is DTGVSQNPRHKITKRGQNVTFRCDPISEHNRLYWYRQTLGQGPEFLTYFQNEAQLEKSRLLSDRFSAERPKGSFSTLEIQRTEQGDSAMYLCASSPTEGGTEAFFGQGTRLTVV.

The genes are TRBV5-1 and TRBJ2-1, with D maybe TRBD2 (6 bases). This CDR3 is 17 amino acids long. V dropped 0 bases and J dropped 1 base, with 14 bases sitting between them. Germline-derived CDR1 and CDR2 are SGHRS and YFSETQ. CDR3 in DNA: TGCGCCAGCAGCTTGGGACTTGGACTATCGTCCTACAATGAGCAGTTCTTC. Translated: CASSLGLGLSSYNEQFF. Filled out from reference TRBV5-1 and TRBJ2-1, the complete variable domain reads KAGVTQTPRYLIKTRGQQVTLSCSPISGHRSVSWYQQTPGQGLQFLFEYFSETQRNKGNFPGRFSGRQFSNSRSEMNVSTLELGDSALYLCASSLGLGLSSYNEQFFGPGTRLTVL.

In this sample, this clone turned up a few times. The chain has TRBV14 and TRBJ2-7; no firm D call. V shed 4 bases and J shed 6 bases, with 7 bases lying between them. The CDR3 is 11 amino acids. Germline-derived CDR1 and CDR2 are SGHDN and FVKESK. Here the CDR3 DNA reads TGTGCCAGCAGCCTAACGGGCGAGCAGTACTTC. It codes for CASSLTGEQYF.

The chain combines TRBV18 with TRBJ2-7; 8 bases agree with TRBD1. The CDR3 length is 13 residues. V shed 3 bases, J shed 2 bases, and the junction held 0 bases outside the gene matches. Germline lookup yields CDR1 KGHSH and CDR2 LQKENI. The DNA of the CDR3 is TGTGCCAGCTCACCGGACAGGGCCTACGAGCAGTACTTC. Translating gives CASSPDRAYEQYF. Based on the CDR3 plus reference TRBV18 and TRBJ2-7, the full variable domain is NAGVMQNPRHLVRRRGQEARLRCSPMKGHSHVYWYRQLPEEGLKFMVYLQKENIIDESGMPKERFSAEFPKEGPSILRIQQVVRGDSAAYFCASSPDRAYEQYFGPGTRLTVT.

The chain recombines TRBV7-9 with TRBJ2-6; TRBD1 matches 8 bases. CDR1 SEHNR and CDR2 FQNEAQ come from the germline V gene (reference sequence). This CDR3 comprises 12 residues. With 7 bases clipped from V and 10 bases from J, the junction kept 3 bases outside the gene matches. Written as DNA, the CDR3 is TGTGCCAGCACCGGACAGGGAAACGTCCTGACTTTC. The encoded protein is CASTGQGNVLTF.

The chain has TRBV5-3 and TRBJ1-4, with D uncertain. TRBV5-3 is an ORF; its function is uncertain. V lost 8 bases and J 4 bases, leaving 12 bases between the germline ends. CDR3 length: 13 residues. The CDR3, as DNA: TGTGCCAGCCAGGAGATAGGTAATGAAAAACTGTTTTTT. Amino acids: CASQEIGNEKLFF.

This sequence joins TRBV30 and TRBJ2-7; D ambiguous. The CDR3 is made up of 12 amino acids. V was pared by 2 bases and J by 4 bases, with 9 bases between. In germline, CDR1 is GTSNPN, CDR2 SVGIG (reference sequence). Here the CDR3 reads CAWSTSQYEQYF. Written as DNA, the CDR3 is TGTGCCTGGAGTACCTCTCAATACGAGCAGTACTTC.

This chain connects TRBV5-1 to TRBJ2-2; 15 nucleotides match TRBD2. V was clipped by 4 bases and J by 3 bases; unmatched bases: 4. Germline V gene sequence: CDR1 SGHRS, CDR2 YFSETQ. This CDR3 contains 17 residues. The CDR3: CASSAGLAGGYTGELFF. CDR3 nucleotides: TGCGCCAGCAGCGCGGGACTAGCGGGGGGTTACACCGGGGAGCTGTTTTTT. The whole variable domain, filled in from reference TRBV5-1 and TRBJ2-2, reads KAGVTQTPRYLIKTRGQQVTLSCSPISGHRSVSWYQQTPGQGLQFLFEYFSETQRNKGNFPGRFSGRQFSNSRSEMNVSTLELGDSALYLCASSAGLAGGYTGELFFGEGSRLTVL.

This clone occurred once. The chain carries TRBV9 and TRBJ2-7; D is unresolved. The V end was cut by 4 bases, the J end by 0 bases, with 5 bases between. The CDR3 contains 12 residues. Germline V gives CDR1 SGDLS, CDR2 YYNGEE. The DNA of the CDR3 is TGTGCCAGCAGCCCGGGCTCCTACGAGCAGTACTTC. Amino acids: CASSPGSYEQYF. Variable domain in full (rest from reference TRBV9 and TRBJ2-7): DSGVTQTPKHLITATGQRVTLRCSPRSGDLSVYWYQQSLDQGLQFLIQYYNGEERAKGNILERFSAQQFPDLHSELNLSSLELGDSALYFCASSPGSYEQYFGPGTRLTVT.

V usage is TRBV5-1 and J usage is TRBJ2-7, with D perhaps matching TRBD2 (6 bases). Trimming took off 0 bases at V and 3 bases at J, with 10 bases between the two ends. This CDR3 region has 14 residues. In germline, CDR1 is SGHRS, CDR2 YFSETQ. This chain's CDR3 is CASSLVETSYEQYF. CDR3 DNA: TGCGCCAGCAGCTTGGTGGAGACTAGCTACGAGCAGTACTTC.

CDR3 DNA: TGTGCCATCAGTGGGCAAGCGGGAGGCCAAGAGACCCAGTACTTC. Translating it yields CAISGQAGGQETQYF. This chain links TRBV10-3 with TRBJ2-5, with 9 positions matching TRBD2. The CDR3 is 15 amino acids. The V gene's germline CDR1 is ENHRY and CDR2 SYGVKD. Unmatched junction bases numbered 4, after V lost 4 bases and J lost 1 base.

The chain has TRBV7-6 and TRBJ2-1, with D unclear. The CDR3 length is 12 residues. Trimming took 2 bases from V and 6 from J, leaving 5 bases between them. Germline lookup yields CDR1 SGHVS and CDR2 FNYEAQ. CDR3 bases: TGTGCCAGCAGCTTACTCACCAATGAGCAGTTCTTC. This translates into CASSLLTNEQFF.